The clone carrying this TCR beta chain was seen just once. The data stem from a study of T cell changes during pregnancy in multiple sclerosis. The CDR3 sequence is 18 residues long. The trim removed 2 bases at V and 8 bases at J, leaving 17 bases unmatched. Germline lookup yields CDR1 LNHDA and CDR2 SQIVND (reference sequence). The table came from immunoSEQ multiplex PCR; TCRdb's copy has only in-frame clones and leaves some out. The sample has some 70,000 clones; about 90% are singletons. This chain links TRBV19 with TRBJ2-4; TRBD1 matches at 8 bases. Specimen: peripheral blood, collected in the second trimester of pregnancy. This clonotype was obtained from a female donor with multiple sclerosis, enrolled in a pregnancy study. This CDR3 reads CASSILRGGGSDRDIQYF. The CDR3 nucleotides are TGTGCCAGTAGTATACTCCGAGGAGGGGGTTCGGACAGGGACATTCAGTACTTC.